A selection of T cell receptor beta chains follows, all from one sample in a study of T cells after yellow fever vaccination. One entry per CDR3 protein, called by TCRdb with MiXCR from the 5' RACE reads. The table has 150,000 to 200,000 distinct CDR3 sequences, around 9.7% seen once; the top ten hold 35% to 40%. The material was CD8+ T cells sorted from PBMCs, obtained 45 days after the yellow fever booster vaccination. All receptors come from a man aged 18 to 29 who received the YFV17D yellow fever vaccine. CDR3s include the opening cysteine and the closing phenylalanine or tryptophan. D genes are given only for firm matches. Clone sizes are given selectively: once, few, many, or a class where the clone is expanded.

DNA: TGTGCCTGGAGGGTCTCTTATGGCTACACCTTC
CDR3: CAWRVSYGYTF
size: -
V: TRBV30
J: TRBJ1-2
D: -

DNA: TGTGCCAGCAGCTATGGGGACAATGGCTACAATGAGCAGTTCTTC
CDR3: CASSYGDNGYNEQFF
size: -
V: TRBV7-9
J: TRBJ2-1
D: -

DNA: TGTGCCTGGAGTGGTAATAGGGGGGGTGAGCAGTTCTTC
CDR3: CAWSGNRGGEQFF
size: few
V: TRBV30
J: TRBJ2-1
D: -

DNA: TGTGCCAGCAGTACAGGGATTTTAGACTATGGCTACACCTTC
CDR3: CASSTGILDYGYTF
size: -
V: TRBV28
J: TRBJ1-2
D: -

DNA: TGCAGCGTTGATGTACCTTCGCGGGACAGGGTTTTCGGCTACACCTTC
CDR3: CSVDVPSRDRVFGYTF
size: many
V: TRBV29-1
J: TRBJ1-2
D: TRBD1

DNA: TGTGCCAGCAGTATCAGACCCGCGCGGAACACCGGGGAGCTGTTTTTT
CDR3: CASSIRPARNTGELFF
size: few
V: TRBV6-5
J: TRBJ2-2
D: -

DNA: TGTGCCAGCAGCTTGAGCGGGGGGATGGTAGAGACCCAGTACTTC
CDR3: CASSLSGGMVETQYF
size: few
V: TRBV5-5
J: TRBJ2-5
D: TRBD2

DNA: TGTGCCAGCGCCATCACAAATAGCAATCAGCCCCAGCATTTT
CDR3: CASAITNSNQPQHF
size: few
V: TRBV6-2/TRBV6-3
J: TRBJ1-5
D: -

DNA: TGTGCCAGCAGCCCCCTTGGGGGGGGCACAGATACGCAGTATTTT
CDR3: CASSPLGGGTDTQYF
size: few
V: TRBV6-5
J: TRBJ2-3
D: TRBD2

DNA: TGTGCCAGCAGTTTAGCGATTCCCAGCGGGGGGTTAACCGGGGAGCTGTTTTTT
CDR3: CASSLAIPSGGLTGELFF
size: few
V: TRBV12-3/TRBV12-4
J: TRBJ2-2
D: TRBD2

DNA: TGTGCCAGCAGTTTACGCAGTAACACCGGGGAGCTGTTTTTT
CDR3: CASSLRSNTGELFF
size: -
V: TRBV28
J: TRBJ2-2
D: -

DNA: TGCAGTGCTAGAGGGGAGTTCGATGGAGGGGCGAGGGGAGATACGCAGTATTTT
CDR3: CSARGEFDGGARGDTQYF
size: many
V: TRBV20-1
J: TRBJ2-3
D: -

DNA: TGTGCCAGCAGTGAGCCCGTTGTCAGGGGGCTCTCTGGCTACACCTTC
CDR3: CASSEPVVRGLSGYTF
size: -
V: TRBV6-1
J: TRBJ1-2
D: TRBD1

DNA: TGTGCCAGCAGCTTAATACCTCCGGGAGAGACCCAGTACTTC
CDR3: CASSLIPPGETQYF
size: few
V: TRBV11-2
J: TRBJ2-5
D: -